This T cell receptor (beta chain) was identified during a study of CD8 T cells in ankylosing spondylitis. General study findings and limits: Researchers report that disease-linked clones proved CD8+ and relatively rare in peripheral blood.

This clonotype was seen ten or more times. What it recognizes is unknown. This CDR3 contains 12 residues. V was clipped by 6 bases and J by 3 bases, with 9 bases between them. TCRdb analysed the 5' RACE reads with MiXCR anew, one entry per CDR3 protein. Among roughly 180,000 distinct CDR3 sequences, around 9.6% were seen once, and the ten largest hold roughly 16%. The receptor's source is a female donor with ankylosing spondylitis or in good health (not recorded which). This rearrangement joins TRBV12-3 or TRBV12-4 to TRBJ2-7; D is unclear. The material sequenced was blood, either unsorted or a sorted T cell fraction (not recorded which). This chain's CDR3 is CASSFTGYEQYF. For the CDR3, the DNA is TGTGCCAGCAGCTTTACTGGCTACGAGCAGTACTTC.